Presented here are 20 T cell receptor beta chains from one specimen sequenced in a study of blood T cell repertoires in COVID-19 (TCRdb year 2020). The library was produced with the immunoSEQ multiplex PCR assay. Not all clones reach the TCRdb copy of this immuneACCESS table, which keeps in-frame sequences only. Checked studies attribute under half of the gap to unresolved V genes and leave the rest unexplained. Present in this sample are about 190,000 clones, 76% of which were seen just once. Together, the top ten hold around 16% of the sample. Specimen: PBMCs or T cells enriched from blood (not recorded which). These TCRs come from a woman aged 45-59 years with acute COVID-19.

CDR3 nucleotide sequence: TGCGCCAGCAGCCAAGTCCCGACAGGGTCCGGGGCCAACGTCCTGACTTTC. It encodes CASSQVPTGSGANVLTF. The chain couples TRBV4-1 to TRBJ2-6; 7 bases map to TRBD1. Germline CDR1 and CDR2: MGHRA and YSYEKL. The ends lost 1 base at V and 4 bases at J; junction bases unmatched: 7. This CDR3 is built from 17 residues.

This chain joins TRBV5-1 and TRBJ2-1; tentatively, D is TRBD2 (6 bases). CDR1 is SGHRS, CDR2 YFSETQ, per germline. The V end was cut by 5 bases, the J end by 4 bases, with 25 bases between. This CDR3 is 18 amino acids long. CDR3 nucleotide sequence: TGCGCCAGCAGAGCCCCCCCTTTGGACTACGTACAGTACAATGAGCAGTTCTTC. It specifies CASRAPPLDYVQYNEQFF. The full variable domain, rest sourced from reference TRBV5-1 and TRBJ2-1, is KAGVTQTPRYLIKTRGQQVTLSCSPISGHRSVSWYQQTPGQGLQFLFEYFSETQRNKGNFPGRFSGRQFSNSRSEMNVSTLELGDSALYLCASRAPPLDYVQYNEQFFGPGTRLTVL.

The V call is TRBV6-6, the J call TRBJ2-6, with TRBD1 matching 8 bases. The CDR3 spans 20 residues. Trimming cost V 5 bases and J 4 bases; bases outside gene matches: 19. Germline CDR1 MNHNY, CDR2 SVGAGI (reference sequence). The CDR3 protein is CASSLRSPGQVLGGANVLTF. Here the CDR3 DNA reads TGTGCCAGCAGTCTACGCTCCCCGGGACAGGTCCTGGGGGGGGCCAACGTCCTGACTTTC.

The CDR3 DNA is TGCGCCAGCACCCTAGGGGTCGCGAACACCGGGGAGCTGTTTTTT. It is translated as CASTLGVANTGELFF. V and J are TRBV5-1 and TRBJ2-2; D is possibly TRBD1 (5 bases). The CDR3 length is 15 residues. Germline assignment: CDR1 SGHRS and CDR2 YFSETQ. V lost 6 bases to trimming and J lost 0 bases, with 12 bases between them.

This chain uses TRBV3-1 (or the pseudogene TRBV3-2) with TRBJ2-3; D gene unclear. CDR1 and CDR2 from the germline V gene are LGHDT and YNNKEL (reference sequence). V was cut by 5 bases and J by 5 bases, with 11 bases left in between. This CDR3 region has 13 residues. The CDR3 bases are TGTGCCAGCAGCTTTCGATCGGGAGATACGCAGTATTTT. Protein: CASSFRSGDTQYF.

This CDR3 is CASSEASGGLYNEQFF. For the CDR3, the DNA is TGCGCCAGCAGTGAGGCTAGCGGGGGGCTATACAATGAGCAGTTCTTC. This chain links TRBV10-1 with TRBJ2-1, with 11 positions matching TRBD2. After removal of 2 bases from V and 4 bases from J, the junction contained 4 bases not matched to a gene. Germline CDR1 WNHNN, CDR2 SYGVQD (reference sequence). The CDR3 spans 16 residues.

The rearrangement links TRBV19 to TRBJ1-5; maybe TRBD1 (6 bases). Trimming pared 2 bases from V and 6 bases from J, leaving 17 bases between. CDR1 and CDR2 (germline): LNHDA, SQIVND (reference sequence). The CDR3 covers 16 residues. The CDR3 bases are TGTGCCAGTAGTATATCACAGGGTCGGGGGGGTCAGCCCCAGCATTTT. It translates to CASSISQGRGGQPQHF.

The V call is TRBV3-1 (or the pseudogene TRBV3-2), the J call TRBJ1-1; D may be TRBD1 (6 bases). V lost 3 bases to trimming and J lost 1 base, with 12 bases between them. Germline V gene lookup returns CDR1 LGHDT and CDR2 YNNKEL (reference sequence). The CDR3 spans 15 residues. The CDR3 sequence: CASSQSGGRNTEAFF. CDR3 sequence (DNA): TGTGCCAGCAGCCAGTCGGGGGGGCGGAACACTGAAGCTTTCTTT.

This chain joins TRBV9 and TRBJ2-2; 8 bases are a match to TRBD1. The germline CDR1 and CDR2 sequences are SGDLS and YYNGEE. CDR3 length: 16 amino acids. V was clipped by 1 base and J by 4 bases; unmatched bases: 6. CDR3 loop: CASSVMDRAVTGELFF. In nucleotides, the CDR3 is TGTGCCAGCAGCGTAATGGACAGGGCGGTCACCGGGGAGCTGTTTTTT.

V is TRBV6-5 and J is TRBJ1-6; 7 nucleotides agree with TRBD1. The germline CDR1 and CDR2 sequences are MNHEY and SVGAGI. The ends lost 6 bases at V and 6 bases at J; junction bases unmatched: 5. The CDR3 sequence is 14 residues long. The CDR3 nucleotides are TGTGCCAGCAGGGGGAGACAGGGTAATTCACCCCTCCACTTT. It yields the protein CASRGRQGNSPLHF.

The chain employs TRBV12-3 or TRBV12-4 and TRBJ1-2; 9 bases match TRBD1. The junction had 6 bases not matched to a gene; V was cut back by 7 bases and J by 6 bases. The CDR3 totals 13 residues. CDR3 amino acids: CASNLRQGDGYTF. The CDR3 DNA follows: TGTGCCAGCAACCTAAGACAGGGGGATGGCTACACCTTC.

This rearrangement joins TRBV11-2 to TRBJ2-1; 11 positions match TRBD1. J was trimmed by 8 bases and V by 5 bases; bases with no gene match: 8. Looked up from germline, CDR1 is SGHAT and CDR2 is FQNNGV. CDR3 length: 15 residues. CDR3 sequence reads: CASSPRTGGADEQFF. The CDR3 coding sequence is TGTGCCAGCAGCCCCCGGACAGGGGGCGCGGATGAGCAGTTCTTC.

J is TRBJ2-1 and V is TRBV10-2, with a possible D match to TRBD1 (6 bases). The CDR3 runs 12 residues. Germline-derived CDR1 and CDR2 are WSHSY and SAAADI. With 8 bases removed from V and 6 bases from J, the gap between germline ends came to 11 bases. The CDR3 spells CASRDTRNEQFF. CDR3 nucleotide sequence: TGCGCCAGCCGGGACACCCGCAATGAGCAGTTCTTC.

This chain uses TRBV7-3 with TRBJ2-2, with D maybe TRBD2 (7 bases). CDR1 is SGHTA and CDR2 is FQGTGA in the germline V gene. Trimming left V 4 bases short and J 4 bases short, with 19 bases between. This CDR3 is built from 17 residues. The CDR3 is CASSSRLGGGSTGELFF. CDR3 coding DNA: TGTGCCAGCAGCTCCCGTCTTGGCGGGGGCAGCACCGGGGAGCTGTTTTTT.

The J gene is TRBJ1-5, the V gene TRBV3-1 (or the pseudogene TRBV3-2); D possibly corresponds to TRBD1 (6 bases). CDR1 is LGHDT and CDR2 is YNNKEL in the germline V gene (reference sequence). V shed 1 base and J shed 6 bases, with 28 bases lying between them. The CDR3 has 20 residues. As DNA, the CDR3 is TGTGCCAGCAGCCAAGGGCCCTCTGGACAGCAGGGCGGATTTCGTCAGCCCCAGCATTTT. Translated, it gives CASSQGPSGQQGGFRQPQHF.

The rearrangement uses TRBV7-6 and TRBJ1-1; 7 bases are a match to TRBD1. V dropped 5 bases and J dropped 5; count of bases not matched to a gene: 11. The CDR3 extends over 15 amino acids. Germline CDR1 and CDR2: SGHVS and FNYEAQ. DNA of the CDR3: TGTGCCAGCAGCCCACAGGGGTCCCAACAAACTGAAGCTTTCTTT. The encoded protein is CASSPQGSQQTEAFF.

The gene calls are TRBV9 and TRBJ1-2; weak D call: TRBD1 (6 bases). The V and J ends lost 3 bases and 7 bases respectively, with 10 bases between them. Germline V gene sequence: CDR1 SGDLS, CDR2 YYNGEE. There are 12 residues in the CDR3. The CDR3: CASSGDRRGYTF. The CDR3, as DNA: TGTGCCAGCAGCGGAGACAGGCGTGGCTACACCTTC.

V usage is TRBV19 and J usage is TRBJ2-2; 12 bases line up with TRBD2. Looked up from germline, CDR1 is LNHDA and CDR2 is SQIVND (reference sequence). CDR3 length: 17 residues. Unmatched junction bases numbered 10, after V lost 6 bases and J lost 5 bases. This chain's CDR3 is CASRTGTSGLKTGELFF. Written as DNA, the CDR3 is TGTGCCAGTAGAACCGGGACTAGCGGGTTGAAAACCGGGGAGCTGTTTTTT.

V usage is TRBV3-1 (or the pseudogene TRBV3-2) and J usage is TRBJ1-5, with 8 bases aligning to TRBD1. Losses at the gene ends were 0 bases for V and 4 bases for J; bases not matched to a gene: 5. The CDR3 loop spans 16 amino acids. Germline lookup yields CDR1 LGHDT and CDR2 YNNKEL (reference sequence). Here the CDR3 reads CASSQEVGQGNQPQHF. The CDR3 region has the DNA TGTGCCAGCAGCCAAGAAGTTGGACAGGGTAATCAGCCCCAGCATTTT.

J is TRBJ1-6 and V is TRBV18; tentative D call: TRBD1 (6 bases). The CDR3 contains 18 residues. Trimming took off 5 bases at V and 0 bases at J, with 17 bases between the two ends. Germline V gene data show CDR1 as KGHSH and CDR2 as LQKENI. CDR3 protein: CASSDPGGAGSYNSPLHF. In nucleotides, the CDR3 is TGTGCCAGCTCAGACCCGGGGGGCGCGGGCTCCTATAATTCACCCCTCCACTTT.